The present T cell receptor beta chain was sequenced within a study of CD8+CD57+ T cells in acquired aplastic anemia. Findings of the study overall: Overlapping CD8+ CDR3 repertoires of patients and controls contained 25 to 35 shared sequences. Patients and controls had CD8+ Simpson's diversity values that were not significantly distinct.

Comment on this clonotype: Its target is not known.

CDR3 and TCR beta VDJ profiling relied on genomic DNA as the template. TCRdb re-analysed the reads in MiXCR, keeping a single row per CDR3 protein. The sample holds 350,000 to 450,000 distinct CDR3 sequences; under 80% are singletons and the top ten take approximately 3.9%. CDR1 is SGHRS, CDR2 YFSETQ, per germline. V was clipped by 5 bases and J by 12 bases, with 18 bases between them. The CDR3 totals 13 residues. This TCR derives from a human donor in good health, serving as a control. V usage is TRBV5-1 and J usage is TRBJ1-3; a possible D gene is TRBD1 (6 bases). The sequencing input was sorted CD4+, CD8+, or CD8+CD57+ T cells (not recorded which) from PBMCs. The chain's CDR3 is CASRTDREKLIYF. CDR3 coding DNA: TGCGCCAGCAGGACGGACAGAGAAAAACTCATATATTTT.